The 21 T cell receptor beta chains below were found in one sample sequenced in a study of T-cell reconstitution after alpha-beta-depleted transplantation in children. A library of TCRbeta sequences, prepared with unique molecular identifiers, was generated. In TCRdb, the PCR reads were re-called with MiXCR into one record per CDR3 protein. The sample yields just over 950,000 distinct CDR3 sequences, about 31% seen once. This sample comprised PBMCs, mostly from graft donor cells, obtained 360 days after TCRalphabeta/CD19-depleted stem cell transplant. The source of these receptors is a boy under three years old who had a stem cell transplant for SCID, so the T cells may come from the graft donor.

This rearrangement joins TRBV28 to TRBJ2-3; D gene unclear. V was pared by 6 bases and J by 8 bases, with 18 bases between. The V gene's germline CDR1 is MDHEN and CDR2 SYDVKM. This CDR3 is built from 14 residues. The CDR3 DNA follows: TGTGCCAGCAGACCTTCCAACACGCTAGGTACGCAGTATTTT. It yields the protein CASRPSNTLGTQYF.

This clonotype was seen just once. The chain recombines TRBV10-3 with TRBJ2-5; the D gene is possibly TRBD2 (5 bases). The CDR3 is made up of 16 amino acids. The germline V and J ends were trimmed by 3 bases and 2 bases, with 16 bases remaining between them. The germline V gene has CDR1 ENHRY and CDR2 SYGVKD. This CDR3 is CAISDSRVVRQETQYF. As DNA, the CDR3 is TGTGCCATCAGTGACTCGAGGGTTGTCAGACAAGAGACCCAGTACTTC.

This clonotype was recorded a few times. The J gene is TRBJ2-5, the V gene TRBV28; TRBD2 matches 11 bases. V trimming: 7 bases; J trimming: 2 bases; junction bases outside the gene matches: 6. CDR1 is MDHEN and CDR2 is SYDVKM in the germline V gene. This CDR3 contains 15 residues. CDR3 nucleotides: TGTGCCAGCACCGTGACTAGCGGGGATCAAGAGACCCAGTACTTC. It specifies CASTVTSGDQETQYF.

This rearrangement joins TRBV3-1 to TRBJ2-2, with D possibly TRBD1 on 7 matching bases. The CDR3 sequence is 16 residues long. Germline V CDR1 and CDR2: LGHDT, YNNKEL (reference sequence). V dropped 1 base and J dropped 4 bases, with 13 bases sitting between them. The DNA of the CDR3 is TGTGCCAGCAGCCAAGGCGCAGGGGGGAGCACCGGGGAGCTGTTTTTT. Its translation: CASSQGAGGSTGELFF.

This clonotype was counted only a few times. J is TRBJ2-7 and V is TRBV19; tentatively, D is TRBD1 (6 bases). Trimming removed 3 bases from V and 1 base from J, with 13 bases in between. This CDR3 region has 15 residues. Germline V gene sequence: CDR1 LNHDA, CDR2 SQIVND (reference sequence). CDR3 sequence reads: CASSISNRVSYEQYF. The CDR3 nucleotides read TGTGCCAGTAGTATCTCAAACAGGGTGTCCTACGAGCAGTACTTC.

The rearrangement joins TRBV27 to TRBJ2-3; either TRBD1 or TRBD2 may fit D (5 bases each). Germline V CDR1 and CDR2: MNHEY, SMNVEV (reference sequence). The V and J ends lost 5 bases and 11 bases respectively, with 26 bases between them. The CDR3 sequence is 16 residues long. CDR3 sequence (DNA): TGTGCCAGCAGTCCTTATTATCCGGGACCCGAGGTAGGGCAGTATTTT. Its translation: CASSPYYPGPEVGQYF.

The V gene is TRBV5-1, the J gene TRBJ2-7; 7 bases fit TRBD1. This CDR3 has 16 amino acids. V gave up 4 bases and J gave up 2 bases; unmatched junction bases: 12. CDR1 and CDR2 from the germline V gene are SGHRS and YFSETQ. As DNA, the CDR3 is TGCGCCAGCAGCCCCGATTTGGACAGGAGCACCTACGAGCAGTACTTC. This translates into CASSPDLDRSTYEQYF.

This clonotype was seen a handful of times. V is TRBV29-1 and J is TRBJ2-7, with TRBD2 as a possible D gene (5 bases). V shed 1 base and J shed 2 bases, with 15 bases lying between them. Germline lookup yields CDR1 SQVTM and CDR2 ANQGSEA. The CDR3 is 15 amino acids. This chain's CDR3 is CSVEVVEEGPYEQYF. The CDR3 coding sequence is TGCAGCGTTGAAGTGGTGGAGGAAGGACCCTACGAGCAGTACTTC.

In its sample, this clonotype was seen a few times. The chain links TRBV5-1 to TRBJ2-5, with TRBD2 matching over 9 bases. The length of the CDR3 is 16 residues. CDR1 SGHRS and CDR2 YFSETQ come from the germline V gene. V dropped 1 base and J dropped 5; count of bases not matched to a gene: 9. The CDR3 coding sequence is TGCGCCAGCAGCTTGATTCCTAGCGGGGCGACGGAGACCCAGTACTTC. The encoded protein is CASSLIPSGATETQYF.

This clonotype was observed a few times. This chain uses TRBV29-1 with TRBJ2-7, with TRBD1 matching 7 bases. Germline CDR1 is SQVTM and CDR2 is ANQGSEA. The CDR3 totals 14 residues. V was pared by 4 bases and J by 2 bases, with 8 bases of the junction left unmatched. The CDR3 region is CSVGSDRLPYEQYF. The CDR3, as DNA: TGCAGCGTTGGGTCGGACAGGCTACCCTACGAGCAGTACTTC.

In its sample, this clonotype was seen a few times. The J gene is TRBJ2-3, the V gene TRBV11-1; 12 nucleotides align to TRBD2. The ends lost 4 bases at V and 4 bases at J; junction bases unmatched: 3. CDR3 length equals 15 residues. The V gene's germline CDR1 is SGHAT and CDR2 FQDESV (reference sequence). The CDR3 bases are TGTGCCAGCAGCTCCGGGACTAGCGGGCCAGATACGCAGTATTTT. Encoded protein: CASSSGTSGPDTQYF.

This clonotype was observed a handful of times. The chain combines TRBV6-5 with TRBJ2-7, with 8 bases identical to TRBD2. The CDR3 length is 15 residues. From germline, CDR1 is MNHEY and CDR2 SVGAGI. J gave up 5 bases and V 4 bases, and 10 bases lay outside the gene matches. The CDR3 region has the DNA TGTGCCAGCAGTTTCCTCGGGAGGGACGAGGACGAGCAGTACTTC. Its protein product is CASSFLGRDEDEQYF.

The chain is built from TRBV5-1 and TRBJ1-1; tentatively, D is TRBD1 (5 bases). The CDR3 loop spans 16 amino acids. Trimming removed 1 base at V and 8 bases at J, with 21 bases between. Looked up from germline, CDR1 is SGHRS and CDR2 is YFSETQ. CDR3 sequence reads: CASSLLGGARLGEAFF. The CDR3 region has the DNA TGCGCCAGCAGCTTGCTCGGTGGGGCCCGTTTAGGGGAAGCTTTCTTT.

This clonotype was detected only once. This chain joins TRBV10-3 and TRBJ1-2; TRBD1 might be the D (5 bases). Germline V lookup: CDR1 ENHRY, CDR2 SYGVKD. Trimming removed 4 bases at V and 1 base at J, with 10 bases between. This CDR3 is 14 amino acids long. The CDR3 loop is CAISGDRLNYGYTF. The CDR3 bases are TGTGCCATCAGTGGGGACCGTCTTAACTATGGCTACACCTTC.

This sequence joins TRBV5-1 and TRBJ2-7; maybe TRBD2 (7 bases). Per the germline V gene, CDR1 is SGHRS and CDR2 is YFSETQ. CDR3 size: 16 residues. The germline V and J ends were trimmed by 4 bases and 4 bases, with 21 bases remaining between them. The CDR3 DNA follows: TGCGCCAGCAGCGGCCTCCACTTCGGGGGGCGGTACGAGCAGTACTTC. It codes for CASSGLHFGGRYEQYF.

This clonotype was seen more than once but under ten times. This chain links TRBV6-2 or TRBV6-3 with TRBJ1-6; D unresolved. This CDR3 comprises 14 residues. V lost 0 bases, J lost 6 bases, and 6 bases lay in between. Germline lookup yields CDR1 MNHEY and CDR2 SVGEGT. CDR3 nucleotide sequence: TGTGCCAGCAGTTACTCGTGGGGTAATTCACCCCTCCACTTT. Amino acids: CASSYSWGNSPLHF.

Details on this clonotype: The conserved final phenylalanine or tryptophan is absent from the CDR3, which likely points to a read error. The DNA for the CDR3 is TGTGCCAGCAGTTTTTCCATGAACACTGAAGCTTTCTAT. It is translated as CASSFSMNTEAFY. V is TRBV12-3 or TRBV12-4 and J is TRBJ1-1, with unresolved D. The CDR3 runs 13 residues. The V gene lost 3 bases and the J gene lost 0 bases, with 5 bases spanning the gap.

The V and J genes are TRBV3-1 and TRBJ2-3; maybe TRBD1 (6 bases). Trimming removed 4 bases at V and 4 bases at J, with 15 bases between. From germline, CDR1 is LGHDT and CDR2 YNNKEL (reference sequence). This CDR3 spans 15 amino acids. For the CDR3, the DNA is TGTGCCAGCAGCCGGAGAGGGGACATCCCAGATACGCAGTATTTT. Its protein product is CASSRRGDIPDTQYF.

The chain carries TRBV7-7 and TRBJ2-2; 7 bases are shared with TRBD1. The length of the CDR3 is 16 residues. Germline V gene data show CDR1 as SSHAT and CDR2 as FNYEAQ (reference sequence). With V trimmed by 4 bases and J by 0 bases, 5 bases remained unmatched. The DNA for the CDR3 is TGTGCCAGCAGCTCGAGACAGGGCGCGAACACCGGGGAGCTGTTTTTT. This gives the protein CASSSRQGANTGELFF.

The gene calls are TRBV24-1 and TRBJ2-3, with TRBD2 matching 10 bases. CDR1 and CDR2 (germline): KGHDR, SFDVKD. The CDR3 totals 18 residues. V lost 3 bases, J lost 2 bases, and 10 bases stayed unmatched. This CDR3 is CATSDVEAGGPFTDTQYF. The CDR3, as DNA: TGTGCCACCAGTGATGTGGAAGCGGGGGGGCCTTTCACAGATACGCAGTATTTT.

The V and J genes are TRBV13 and TRBJ2-2, with D unclear. Trimming cost V 5 bases and J 4 bases, with 11 bases left between them. This CDR3 is 14 amino acids long. Germline lookup yields CDR1 PRHDT and CDR2 FYEKMQ (reference sequence). CDR3 in amino acids: CASSLGLATGELFF. CDR3 coding DNA: TGTGCCAGCAGCCTGGGGTTGGCCACCGGGGAGCTGTTTTTT.